Here is one T cell receptor beta chain with its context. This clone was recorded only once. It has no known antigen specificity. Base qualities are not provided; no much larger clone lies one nucleotide away. The sample belongs to a study of blood T cell repertoires in COVID-19 (dated by TCRdb to 2018 to 2020). Regarding the study in general: The collaborator samples originated in the United States, Italy and Spain and spanned the acute and convalescent phases of COVID-19. The material from the prospective study consisted of cDNA or gDNA derived from T cells, B-cell-depleted T cells, or PBMCs. Subjects who had been exposed to COVID-19, were actively infected with it, or had recovered from it provided the deeply sampled blood TCRbeta repertoires that made up the dataset. The repertoires were made available in a free public database intended to serve as a resource for research on the immune response to SARS-CoV-2. Samples came from the ongoing ImmuneRACE study (first 160 participants) plus 1,254 subjects from 6 global collaborators. Nearly every sample came with metadata listing a de-identified subject ID, COVID-19 status, age in years and sex. Where available, HLA class I and class II types were taken from metadata supplied by the sample provider and were not determined by assay-based typing.

The germline V gene encodes CDR1 SGHVS and CDR2 FQNEAQ. The CDR3 measures 16 amino acids from cysteine to phenylalanine. Only the CDR3 part of the read is kept: 48 bases, read in frame from the first base. Clipping removes 1 base from V and 6 bases from J, with 8 as the unmatched junction base count. TCRbeta CDR3 regions were amplified from genomic DNA by means of the immunoSEQ Assay, a bias-controlled multiplex PCR. For the original study's pipeline: The number of nucleated cells in each sample was estimated from the amplification of reference gene primers within the assay. Sequence reads were collapsed and filtered to measure the absolute abundance of every unique TCRbeta CDR3 rearrangement. Productive Simpson clonality was computed per sample as the square root of Simpson's diversity index over productive rearrangements. TCRdb stores this immuneACCESS table with in-frame sequences only. Part of the clones is absent; in the studies checked, under half of the shortfall reflects unresolved V genes, and no reason is known for the rest. V, J and clone size are taken as reported in that table, and D and trimming were inferred from the DNA itself. For this sample there are more than 200,000 clones; about 85% appear just once. Roughly 3% of the sample is taken by the ten largest.

Each collaborating institution followed its own protocols to collect whole blood in K2EDTA tubes. For TCRbeta analysis, collaborator samples were shipped as frozen whole blood, as isolated PBMCs, or as DNA extracted from either sample type. Results and caveats for the whole study, not just this receptor: Clinical and demographic metadata were provided uncurated, with the amount varying by source and participant.

The chain was built from TRBV7-8 and TRBJ1-5, with TRBD1 identical over 8 junction bases. The sequencing sample was made of peripheral blood. The clonotype comes from a man in his late teens or twenties with active or convalescent COVID-19. Read as DNA, the sequence is TGTGCCAGCAGCTTAGTGGCAGGGGGCTCGGCTCAGCCCCAGCATTTT. It specifies CASSLVAGGSAQPQHF.